Presented here are 32 T cell receptor beta chains from one specimen sequenced in a study of OX40 agonist ivuxolimab in advanced cancers. Library construction relied on the immunoSEQ multiplex PCR assay. The source is immuneACCESS, and TCRdb retained only in-frame sequences with V and J called. Part of the clones is not carried over; for the studies checked, unresolved V genes explain less than half of this, and the remainder is unexplained. The sample contains 100,000 or so clones, less than 95% of them found a single time. Of the sample, approximately 0.3% is held by the ten largest clones. Material: CD4+ or CD8+ T cells sorted from blood, obtained in a trial of the OX40 agonist ivuxolimab. The receptor set was obtained from an adult with an advanced solid tumor such as melanoma, head and neck, liver or kidney cancer.

This clone was picked up one time. V gene TRBV11-2 combines with J gene TRBJ2-1; 8 nucleotides agree with TRBD2. V lost 1 base, J lost 7 bases, and 3 bases stayed unmatched. The CDR3 totals 14 residues. Germline CDR1 and CDR2: SGHAT and FQNNGV. The CDR3 sequence: CASSLGAGGNEQFF. The CDR3 DNA is TGTGCCAGCAGCTTAGGTGCGGGAGGTAATGAGCAGTTCTTC.

The genes are TRBV5-1 and TRBJ2-3, with 7 bases fitting TRBD2. CDR3 size: 15 residues. The germline V gene encodes CDR1 SGHRS and CDR2 YFSETQ. V dropped 0 bases and J dropped 2; count of bases not matched to a gene: 3. The CDR3 DNA sequence: TGCGCCAGCAGCTTGGGCGCGGGAGTCACAGATACGCAGTATTTT. Its translation: CASSLGAGVTDTQYF. The full variable domain, rest sourced from reference TRBV5-1 and TRBJ2-3, is KAGVTQTPRYLIKTRGQQVTLSCSPISGHRSVSWYQQTPGQGLQFLFEYFSETQRNKGNFPGRFSGRQFSNSRSEMNVSTLELGDSALYLCASSLGAGVTDTQYFGPGTRLTVL.

The V call is TRBV7-8, the J call TRBJ2-5; 7 nucleotides align to TRBD1. Germline assignment: CDR1 SGHVS and CDR2 FQNEAQ. This CDR3 is built from 14 residues. V lost 2 bases to trimming and J lost 2 bases; unmatched junction nucleotides: 2. The CDR3 sequence: CASSLRGQQETQYF. The DNA of the CDR3 is TGTGCCAGCAGCTTAAGGGGGCAACAAGAGACCCAGTACTTC.

V and J are TRBV9 and TRBJ2-3, with 9 bases matching TRBD2. In germline, CDR1 is SGDLS, CDR2 YYNGEE. This CDR3 comprises 17 residues. The V and J ends lost 1 base and 4 bases, in that order; junction bases with no gene match: 10. The CDR3 spells CASSVTIWTSDADTQYF. The CDR3 nucleotides are TGTGCCAGCAGCGTAACGATCTGGACTAGCGATGCAGATACGCAGTATTTT.

The genes are TRBV7-7 and TRBJ2-7; D is unclear. This CDR3 has 13 amino acids. Germline V CDR1 and CDR2: SSHAT, FNYEAQ (reference sequence). Trimming removed 0 bases from V and 3 bases from J, with 6 bases in between. The CDR3 DNA reads TGTGCCAGCAGCTTAGCCGAGAGCTACGAGCAGTACTTC. Translating it yields CASSLAESYEQYF.

The chain links TRBV2 to TRBJ2-2, with 9 positions matching TRBD1. The length of the CDR3 is 14 residues. Germline trimming cut 6 bases from V and 6 bases from J; bases unmatched to any gene: 5. The germline gives CDR1 SNHLY, CDR2 FYNNEI. As DNA, the CDR3 is TGTGCCAGCAGAGGACAGGGGCCAGCCGGGGAGCTGTTTTTT. It is translated as CASRGQGPAGELFF.

The table lists this clone with a count of one. The J gene is TRBJ2-3, the V gene TRBV7-7, with TRBD1 as a possible D gene (6 bases). Germline CDR1 is SSHAT and CDR2 is FNYEAQ (reference sequence). This CDR3 is built from 15 residues. V lost 3 bases, J lost 0 bases, and 10 bases lay in between. Here the CDR3 DNA reads TGTGCCAGCAGCTTGACAGGACTTAGCACAGATACGCAGTATTTT. Protein sequence: CASSLTGLSTDTQYF.

The J gene is TRBJ2-7, the V gene TRBV2; 8 bases align to TRBD1. The germline gives CDR1 SNHLY, CDR2 FYNNEI. The CDR3 length is 15 residues. V dropped 3 bases and J dropped 7; count of bases not matched to a gene: 11. CDR3 sequence: CASSETGAYTGEQYF. The CDR3 nucleotides are TGTGCCAGCAGTGAGACAGGGGCCTATACCGGGGAGCAGTACTTC. The whole variable domain, filled in from reference TRBV2 and TRBJ2-7, reads EPEVTQTPSHQVTQMGQEVILRCVPISNHLYFYWYRQILGQKVEFLVSFYNNEISEKSEIFDDQFSVERPDGSNFTLKIRSTKLEDSAMYFCASSETGAYTGEQYFGPGTRLTVT.

This clone was observed a single time. This rearrangement joins TRBV15 to TRBJ1-4; D call uncertain. V was pared by 2 bases and J by 0 bases, with 7 bases between. CDR1 and CDR2 from the germline V gene are LNHNV and YYDKDF (reference sequence). The CDR3 consists of 15 residues. In DNA, the CDR3 is TGTGCCACCAGCAGACGCCTTGCAACTAATGAAAAACTGTTTTTT. Translation gives CATSRRLATNEKLFF.

In this sample, this clone turned up once. The chain employs TRBV5-1 and TRBJ2-7; TRBD2 might be the D (6 bases). V was shortened by 4 bases and J by 7 bases, with 18 bases between the two germline ends. This CDR3 is built from 14 residues. In germline, CDR1 is SGHRS, CDR2 YFSETQ. The CDR3 region is CASSQLAAFREQYF. CDR3 DNA sequence: TGCGCCAGCAGCCAATTAGCGGCGTTTAGGGAGCAGTACTTC.

CDR3 region: CASSPTGNTEAFF. DNA of the CDR3: TGTGCCAGCAGCCCGACAGGCAACACTGAAGCTTTCTTT. V gene TRBV6-1 combines with J gene TRBJ1-1, with D possibly TRBD1 on 6 matching bases. Per germline, CDR1 MNHNS and CDR2 SASEGT. This CDR3 comprises 13 residues. V was shortened by 6 bases and J by 2 bases, with 10 bases between the two germline ends.

The chain couples TRBV11-2 to TRBJ1-5; no clear D. Germline loops: CDR1 SGHAT, CDR2 FQNNGV. Trimming stripped 1 base from V and 7 bases from J, with 8 bases between. This CDR3 comprises 13 residues. This CDR3 reads CASSLGLRQPQHF. For the CDR3, the DNA is TGTGCCAGCAGCTTAGGGCTCCGACAGCCCCAGCATTTT.

The J gene is TRBJ2-3, the V gene TRBV6-1; 7 positions agree with TRBD2. There are 16 residues in the CDR3. V shed 2 bases, J shed 2 bases, and the junction held 7 bases outside the gene matches. From germline, CDR1 is MNHNS and CDR2 SASEGT. The CDR3 loop is CASSETPAGNTDTQYF. The DNA for the CDR3 is TGTGCCAGCAGTGAAACCCCAGCGGGAAACACAGATACGCAGTATTTT.

This chain uses TRBV5-1 with TRBJ2-7; D possibly corresponds to TRBD1 (6 bases). V shed 4 bases and J shed 0 bases, with 11 bases lying between them. This CDR3 contains 14 residues. CDR1 SGHRS and CDR2 YFSETQ come from the germline V gene. The CDR3 loop is CASSLDRSSYEQYF. CDR3 in DNA: TGCGCCAGCAGCCTCGACAGGAGCTCCTACGAGCAGTACTTC.

The chain recombines TRBV7-2 with TRBJ2-3, with 9 bases lining up with TRBD1. This CDR3 region has 15 residues. Germline assignment: CDR1 SGHTA and CDR2 FQGNSA. With V trimmed by 5 bases and J by 1 base, 4 bases remained unmatched. As DNA, the CDR3 is TGTGCCAGCAGCCCCCGGACAGGGGGCACAGATACGCAGTATTTT. The encoded protein is CASSPRTGGTDTQYF.

The chain links TRBV18 to TRBJ1-5, with a tentative D call TRBD1 (5 bases). There are 14 residues in the CDR3. In germline, CDR1 is KGHSH, CDR2 LQKENI. V was trimmed by 4 bases and J by 4 bases, leaving 11 bases between them. This CDR3 is CASSHREGNQPQHF. The CDR3, as DNA: TGTGCCAGCTCACACCGGGAGGGGAATCAGCCCCAGCATTTT.

The V and J genes are TRBV5-1 and TRBJ2-1; 13 bases are a match to TRBD2. The CDR3 runs to 15 residues. Germline V gene lookup returns CDR1 SGHRS and CDR2 YFSETQ. V dropped 1 base and J dropped 9; count of bases not matched to a gene: 4. Written as DNA, the CDR3 is TGCGCCAGCAGCTTGCGGACTAGCGGGAGTGGTGAGCAGTTCTTC. Translating it yields CASSLRTSGSGEQFF.

The gene calls are TRBV18 and TRBJ1-2; no clear D gene. The CDR3 contains 15 residues. Germline assignment: CDR1 KGHSH and CDR2 LQKENI. V was shortened by 0 bases and J by 7 bases, with 15 bases between the two germline ends. The CDR3 loop is CASSPPGVGLGGYTF. The DNA of the CDR3 is TGTGCCAGCTCACCACCAGGCGTAGGATTAGGTGGCTACACCTTC. The full variable domain, in which reference TRBV18 and TRBJ1-2 provide the parts outside the CDR3, is NAGVMQNPRHLVRRRGQEARLRCSPMKGHSHVYWYRQLPEEGLKFMVYLQKENIIDESGMPKERFSAEFPKEGPSILRIQQVVRGDSAAYFCASSPPGVGLGGYTFGSGTRLTVV.

This rearrangement joins TRBV7-8 to TRBJ2-3, with 16 bases fitting TRBD2. V lost 5 bases, J lost 2 bases, and 10 bases stayed unmatched. CDR3 length equals 19 residues. CDR1 is SGHVS and CDR2 is FQNEAQ in the germline V gene. This CDR3 is CASSHPGLAGGRATDTQYF. CDR3 DNA: TGTGCCAGCAGCCACCCGGGACTAGCGGGAGGGCGGGCCACAGATACGCAGTATTTT.

The gene calls are TRBV5-1 and TRBJ2-3, with 10 nucleotides matching TRBD2. Per the germline V gene, CDR1 is SGHRS and CDR2 is YFSETQ. After removal of 3 bases from V and 0 bases from J, the junction contained 4 bases not matched to a gene. This CDR3 region has 16 residues. The CDR3 coding sequence is TGCGCCAGCAGCTCCGGGACTAGCGCTAGCACAGATACGCAGTATTTT. Its translation: CASSSGTSASTDTQYF.

V is TRBV6-5 and J is TRBJ2-3; D is uncertain. Trimming shortened V by 2 bases and J by 5 bases, and 11 bases separated the two germline ends. This CDR3 is built from 14 residues. Germline V CDR1 and CDR2: MNHEY, SVGAGI. Here the CDR3 DNA reads TGTGCCAGCAGTTACGATTGGCTAGGAGATACGCAGTATTTT. Encoded protein: CASSYDWLGDTQYF.

The chain uses TRBV5-1 and TRBJ2-5; D tentatively reads TRBD1 or TRBD2 (5 bases each). The V gene lost 4 bases and the J gene lost 5 bases, with 18 bases spanning the gap. Germline V gene sequence: CDR1 SGHRS, CDR2 YFSETQ. The CDR3 sequence is 15 residues long. The DNA of the CDR3 is TGCGCCAGCAGCCCCCCGGGACCGGGGACGGAGACCCAGTACTTC. Amino acids: CASSPPGPGTETQYF.

This chain joins TRBV4-1 and TRBJ2-7; TRBD2 matches at 11 bases. After removal of 7 bases from V and 3 bases from J, the junction contained 5 bases not matched to a gene. Looked up from germline, CDR1 is MGHRA and CDR2 is YSYEKL. The CDR3 has 14 residues. CDR3: CASKRLAGNYEQYF. The DNA of the CDR3 is TGCGCCAGCAAGCGACTAGCGGGGAACTACGAGCAGTACTTC.

The chain employs TRBV6-6 and TRBJ1-1; perhaps TRBD1 as D (5 bases). This CDR3 has 15 residues. The germline V and J ends were trimmed by 2 bases and 1 base, with 11 bases remaining between them. Germline CDR1 and CDR2: MNHNY and SVGAGI (reference sequence). CDR3 DNA: TGTGCCAGCAGTTACCCCGGGGCCTCGAACACTGAAGCTTTCTTT. This encodes CASSYPGASNTEAFF.

V and J are TRBV9 and TRBJ2-1; no reliable D call. This CDR3 contains 13 residues. The germline V gene encodes CDR1 SGDLS and CDR2 YYNGEE. Trimming pared 0 bases from V and 9 bases from J, leaving 10 bases between. The CDR3 sequence is CASSVGVSSEQFF. Here the CDR3 DNA reads TGTGCCAGCAGCGTAGGAGTCAGTAGTGAGCAGTTCTTC. The full variable domain, in which reference TRBV9 and TRBJ2-1 provide the parts outside the CDR3, is DSGVTQTPKHLITATGQRVTLRCSPRSGDLSVYWYQQSLDQGLQFLIQYYNGEERAKGNILERFSAQQFPDLHSELNLSSLELGDSALYFCASSVGVSSEQFFGPGTRLTVL.

With regard to this clone: Within the sample, other DNA sequences also encode this same CDR3. The rearrangement links TRBV28 to TRBJ2-3; D gene unclear. CDR3 size: 14 residues. Germline loops: CDR1 MDHEN, CDR2 SYDVKM. V was pared by 3 bases and J by 0 bases, with 7 bases between. The CDR3 bases are TGTGCCAGCAGTTTCCAAGCTAGCACAGATACGCAGTATTTT. Its protein product is CASSFQASTDTQYF. The variable domain in full, with the rest retrieved from reference TRBV28 and TRBJ2-3, is DVKVTQSSRYLVKRTGEKVFLECVQDMDHENMFWYRQDPGLGLRLIYFSYDVKMKEKGDIPEGYSVSREKKERFSLILESASTNQTSMYLCASSFQASTDTQYFGPGTRLTVL.

V and J are TRBV12-1 and TRBJ1-2. TRBV12-1 is designated a pseudogene. The CDR3 is made up of 13 amino acids. The CDR3 region is CASSSREMGGYTF. In nucleotides, the CDR3 is TGTGCCAGCAGCAGCCGGGAAATGGGTGGCTACACCTTC.

The chain joins TRBV5-8 to TRBJ2-7; D gene uncertain. Germline lookup yields CDR1 SGHTS and CDR2 YDEGEE. V shed 3 bases and J shed 2 bases, with 15 bases lying between them. The CDR3 runs to 15 residues. Written as DNA, the CDR3 is TGTGCCAGCAGCTCCCCGGTCCCCCGGACCTACGAGCAGTACTTC. This codes for CASSSPVPRTYEQYF.

This chain's CDR3 is CASSKCGGPPSSYNEQFF. The CDR3 DNA reads TGTGCCAGCAGCAAATGTGGGGGGCCTCCTAGCTCCTACAATGAGCAGTTCTTC. J is TRBJ2-1 and V is TRBV21-1. TRBV21-1 is marked as a pseudogene. The CDR3 has 18 residues.

This chain joins TRBV5-1 and TRBJ2-3; D gene ambiguous. The CDR3 sequence is 13 residues long. Between the trimmed V and J ends, which lost 5 bases and 2 bases, there was a span of 9 bases. From germline, CDR1 is SGHRS and CDR2 YFSETQ. The CDR3 coding sequence is TGCGCCAGCAGTCTCGGTCTCACAGATACGCAGTATTTT. Amino acids: CASSLGLTDTQYF.

The chain carries TRBV19 and TRBJ2-1, with 8 bases that match TRBD2. This CDR3 region has 14 residues. The V and J ends lost 1 base and 7 bases, in that order; junction bases with no gene match: 3. Per the germline V gene, CDR1 is LNHDA and CDR2 is SQIVND (reference sequence). CDR3 bases: TGTGCCAGTAGTATAGTAGCGGGGCCAAATGAGCAGTTCTTC. Amino acids: CASSIVAGPNEQFF.

This clone occurred once. The gene calls are TRBV30 and TRBJ1-4; D may be TRBD1 (5 bases). The V gene's germline CDR1 is GTSNPN and CDR2 SVGIG (reference sequence). This CDR3 comprises 13 residues. With 1 base removed from V and 8 bases from J, the gap between germline ends came to 11 bases. The CDR3, as DNA: TGTGCCTGGAGTGGGGGGACGGCGGAAAAACTGTTTTTT. Protein: CAWSGGTAEKLFF.